The rows below give T cell receptor beta chains drawn from one sample of a study of beta chain features in type 1 diabetes. Clones were sequenced by immunoSEQ multiplex PCR, and TCRdb holds only the in-frame ones, with some missing. The sample records about 150,000 clones, 40% to 60% being singletons. The sequencing input was Tregs from blood. The source is a man younger than 35 in good health. Each CDR3 is given with its conserved first and last residue. Each record gives: V gene, J gene, clone size, D gene, CDR3 protein, CDR3 DNA. A D gene is named only where the DNA matches it firmly. Only part of the rows carry a size: once, few, many, or a class if the clone is expanded.

v_gene: TRBV28; j_gene: TRBJ2-7; abundance: NA; d_gene: TRBD2; CDR3aa: CASSSTGGLTSYEQYF; CDR3nt: TGTGCCAGCAGTTCGACGGGGGGTCTCACCTCCTACGAGCAGTACTTC
v_gene: TRBV7-2; j_gene: TRBJ2-1; abundance: NA; d_gene: NA; CDR3aa: CASSLFLVGGGEQFF; CDR3nt: TGTGCCAGCAGCTTATTTTTGGTGGGTGGGGGGGAGCAGTTCTTC
v_gene: TRBV5-4; j_gene: TRBJ1-1; abundance: few; d_gene: TRBD1; CDR3aa: CASSLAGGLNTEAFF; CDR3nt: TGTGCCAGCAGCTTGGCAGGGGGGTTGAACACTGAAGCTTTCTTT
v_gene: TRBV2; j_gene: TRBJ2-3; abundance: NA; d_gene: TRBD2; CDR3aa: CACTSGRGGDTQYF; CDR3nt: TGTGCCTGTACAAGCGGGAGGGGTGGGGATACGCAGTATTTT
v_gene: TRBV28; j_gene: TRBJ1-1; abundance: NA; d_gene: NA; CDR3aa: CASTGNTEAFF; CDR3nt: TGTGCCAGCACGGGAAACACTGAAGCTTTCTTT
v_gene: TRBV28; j_gene: TRBJ1-2; abundance: once; d_gene: TRBD1; CDR3aa: CASSPGQGGGYTF; CDR3nt: TGTGCCAGCAGTCCTGGACAGGGGGGTGGCTACACCTTC
v_gene: TRBV7-2; j_gene: TRBJ2-3; abundance: few; d_gene: TRBD2; CDR3aa: CASSLGLAGGRGTDTQYF; CDR3nt: TGTGCCAGCAGCCTAGGACTAGCGGGGGGGCGCGGCACAGATACGCAGTATTTT
v_gene: TRBV5-4; j_gene: TRBJ2-1; abundance: NA; d_gene: NA; CDR3aa: CASSLDAASEGNEQFF; CDR3nt: TGTGCCAGCAGCTTGGACGCGGCTAGCGAAGGCAATGAGCAGTTCTTC
v_gene: TRBV19; j_gene: TRBJ1-5; abundance: NA; d_gene: TRBD1; CDR3aa: CASTSQYRGGNQPQHF; CDR3nt: TGTGCCAGTACTAGCCAATACAGGGGCGGCAATCAGCCCCAGCATTTT
v_gene: TRBV10-3; j_gene: TRBJ2-2; abundance: NA; d_gene: NA; CDR3aa: CAISAGAGELFF; CDR3nt: TGTGCCATCAGTGCCGGGGCCGGGGAGCTGTTTTTT
v_gene: TRBV11-1; j_gene: TRBJ2-1; abundance: NA; d_gene: TRBD2; CDR3aa: CASSSRRSGRAIYNEQFF; CDR3nt: TGTGCCAGCAGCTCCCGGCGGTCCGGGAGGGCCATCTACAATGAGCAGTTCTTC
v_gene: TRBV10-3; j_gene: TRBJ2-7; abundance: NA; d_gene: TRBD2; CDR3aa: CAISVTSGRATVWYEQYF; CDR3nt: TGTGCCATCAGTGTAACTAGCGGGAGGGCCACGGTGTGGTACGAGCAGTACTTC
v_gene: TRBV30; j_gene: TRBJ2-7; abundance: NA; d_gene: NA; CDR3aa: CAWNRVHEQYF; CDR3nt: TGTGCCTGGAACAGGGTCCACGAGCAGTACTTC
v_gene: TRBV19; j_gene: TRBJ2-1; abundance: NA; d_gene: TRBD2; CDR3aa: CASSIDSGIDYNEQFF; CDR3nt: TGTGCCAGTAGTATAGATAGCGGGATTGACTACAATGAGCAGTTCTTC
v_gene: TRBV6-1; j_gene: TRBJ2-7; abundance: few; d_gene: TRBD2; CDR3aa: CASTLRGVGEQYF; CDR3nt: TGTGCCAGCACCCTTCGGGGGGTCGGCGAGCAGTACTTC
v_gene: TRBV2; j_gene: TRBJ2-1; abundance: NA; d_gene: TRBD2; CDR3aa: CASSTSGGNNEQFF; CDR3nt: TGTGCCAGCAGCACTAGCGGGGGGAACAATGAGCAGTTCTTC
v_gene: TRBV19; j_gene: TRBJ2-5; abundance: few; d_gene: NA; CDR3aa: CASSRHRQETQYF; CDR3nt: TGTGCCAGTAGTAGACACCGCCAAGAGACCCAGTACTTC
v_gene: TRBV10-3; j_gene: TRBJ2-7; abundance: few; d_gene: NA; CDR3aa: CAISEYRVRYEQYF; CDR3nt: TGTGCCATCAGTGAGTACAGGGTTCGCTACGAGCAGTACTTC
v_gene: TRBV25-1; j_gene: TRBJ1-2; abundance: NA; d_gene: NA; CDR3aa: CASSAMRNYGYTF; CDR3nt: TGTGCCAGCAGTGCCATGAGAAACTATGGCTACACCTTC
v_gene: TRBV7-8; j_gene: TRBJ1-1; abundance: NA; d_gene: NA; CDR3aa: CASSFTENTEAFF; CDR3nt: TGTGCCAGCAGCTTTACAGAGAACACTGAAGCTTTCTTT
v_gene: TRBV18; j_gene: TRBJ2-3; abundance: NA; d_gene: NA; CDR3aa: CASSYRLTDTQYF; CDR3nt: TGTGCCAGCTCATACAGGCTCACAGATACGCAGTATTTT
v_gene: TRBV18; j_gene: TRBJ1-1; abundance: few; d_gene: NA; CDR3aa: CASSPQWPNTEAFF; CDR3nt: TGTGCCAGCTCACCCCAGTGGCCGAACACTGAAGCTTTCTTT
v_gene: TRBV4-2; j_gene: TRBJ2-2; abundance: few; d_gene: NA; CDR3aa: CASSQVSRGELFF; CDR3nt: TGTGCCAGCAGCCAAGTTTCGCGCGGGGAGCTGTTTTTT